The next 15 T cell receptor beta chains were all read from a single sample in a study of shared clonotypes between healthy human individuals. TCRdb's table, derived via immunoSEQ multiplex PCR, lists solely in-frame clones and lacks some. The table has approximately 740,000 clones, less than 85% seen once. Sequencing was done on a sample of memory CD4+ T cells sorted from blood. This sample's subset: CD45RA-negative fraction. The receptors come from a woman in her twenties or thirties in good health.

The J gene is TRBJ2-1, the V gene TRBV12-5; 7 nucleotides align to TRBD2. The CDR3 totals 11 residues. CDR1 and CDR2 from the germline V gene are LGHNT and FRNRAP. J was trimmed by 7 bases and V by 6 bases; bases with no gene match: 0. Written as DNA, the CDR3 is TGTGCTAGTGGGCGGGGGAATGAGCAGTTCTTC. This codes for CASGRGNEQFF.

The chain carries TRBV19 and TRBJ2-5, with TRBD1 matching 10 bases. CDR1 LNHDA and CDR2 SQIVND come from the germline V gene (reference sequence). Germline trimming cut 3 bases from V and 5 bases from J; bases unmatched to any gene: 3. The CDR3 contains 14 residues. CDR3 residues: CASSIGQGGETQYF. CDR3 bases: TGTGCCAGTAGTATTGGACAGGGGGGCGAGACCCAGTACTTC.

The CDR3 nucleotides are TGTGCCAGCTCACCACCTCTAGCGCAGAGCTCCTACAATGAGCAGTTCTTC. It translates to CASSPPLAQSSYNEQFF. The chain has TRBV18 and TRBJ2-1, with a tentative D call TRBD2 (6 bases). CDR3 length equals 17 residues. The V end lost 0 bases, the J end lost 0 bases, and 12 bases lay between the germline ends. Germline V gene sequence: CDR1 KGHSH, CDR2 LQKENI.

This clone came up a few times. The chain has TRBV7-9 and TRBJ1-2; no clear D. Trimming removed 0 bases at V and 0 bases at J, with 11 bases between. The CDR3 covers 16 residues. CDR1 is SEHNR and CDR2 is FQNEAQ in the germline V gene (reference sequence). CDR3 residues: CASSLALFEPNYGYTF. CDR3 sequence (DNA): TGTGCCAGCAGCTTAGCGCTTTTTGAGCCTAACTATGGCTACACCTTC.

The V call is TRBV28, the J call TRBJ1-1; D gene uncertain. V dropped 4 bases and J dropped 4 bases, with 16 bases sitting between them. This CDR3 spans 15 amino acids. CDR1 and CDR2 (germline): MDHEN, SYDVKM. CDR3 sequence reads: CASSSPQGRATEAFF. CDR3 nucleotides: TGTGCCAGCAGTTCGCCCCAAGGGAGGGCCACTGAAGCTTTCTTT.

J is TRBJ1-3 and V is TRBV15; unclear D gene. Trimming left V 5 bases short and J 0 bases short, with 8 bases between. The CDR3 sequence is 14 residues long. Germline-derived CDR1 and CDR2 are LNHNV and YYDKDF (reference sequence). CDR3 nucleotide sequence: TGTGCCACCAGCGCGACGCTCTCTGGAAACACCATATATTTT. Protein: CATSATLSGNTIYF.

In DNA form, the CDR3 reads TGCGCCAGCAGCTTTGAAGGGGGCGAGCAGTACTTC. Protein: CASSFEGGEQYF. V usage is TRBV5-1 and J usage is TRBJ2-7, with D possibly TRBD1 on 6 matching bases. The CDR3 contains 12 residues. Between the trimmed V and J ends, which lost 2 bases and 6 bases, there was a span of 9 bases. Germline assignment: CDR1 SGHRS and CDR2 YFSETQ.

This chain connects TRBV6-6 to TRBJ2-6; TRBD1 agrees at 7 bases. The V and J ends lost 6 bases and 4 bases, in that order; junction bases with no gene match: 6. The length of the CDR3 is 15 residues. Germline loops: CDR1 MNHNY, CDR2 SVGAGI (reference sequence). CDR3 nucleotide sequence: TGTGCCAGCAGCCGAACAGGGGTGGGGGCCAACGTCCTGACTTTC. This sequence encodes CASSRTGVGANVLTF.

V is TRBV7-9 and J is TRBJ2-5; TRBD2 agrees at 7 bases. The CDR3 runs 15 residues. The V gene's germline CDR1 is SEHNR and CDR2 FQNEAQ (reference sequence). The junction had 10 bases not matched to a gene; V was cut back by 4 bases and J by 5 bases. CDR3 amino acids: CASSSIAGGWETQYF. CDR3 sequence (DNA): TGTGCCAGCAGCTCAATAGCGGGCGGTTGGGAGACCCAGTACTTC.

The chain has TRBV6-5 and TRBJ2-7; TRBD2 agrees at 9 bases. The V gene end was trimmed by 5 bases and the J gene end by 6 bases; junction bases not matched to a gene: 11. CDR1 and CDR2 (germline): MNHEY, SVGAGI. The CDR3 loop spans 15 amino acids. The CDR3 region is CASSRPIAGEGEQYF. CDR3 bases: TGTGCCAGCAGTCGCCCCATAGCGGGAGAGGGCGAGCAGTACTTC.

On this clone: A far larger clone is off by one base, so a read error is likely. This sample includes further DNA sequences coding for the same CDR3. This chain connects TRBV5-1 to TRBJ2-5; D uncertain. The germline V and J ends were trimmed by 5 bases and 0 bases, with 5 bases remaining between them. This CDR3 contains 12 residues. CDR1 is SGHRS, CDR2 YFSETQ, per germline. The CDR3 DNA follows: TGCGCCAGCAGTGCAAACCAAGAGACCCAGTACTTC. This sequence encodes CASSANQETQYF.

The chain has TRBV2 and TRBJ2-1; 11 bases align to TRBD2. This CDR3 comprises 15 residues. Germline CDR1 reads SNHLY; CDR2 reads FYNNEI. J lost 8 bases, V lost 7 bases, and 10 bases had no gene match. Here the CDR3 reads CASTGILAGADEQFF. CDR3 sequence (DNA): TGTGCCAGCACCGGCATACTAGCGGGAGCGGATGAGCAGTTCTTC.

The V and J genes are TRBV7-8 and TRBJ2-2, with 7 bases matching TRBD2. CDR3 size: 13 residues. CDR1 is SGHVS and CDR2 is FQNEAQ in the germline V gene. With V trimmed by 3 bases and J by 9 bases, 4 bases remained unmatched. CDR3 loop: CASSLAGVRELFF. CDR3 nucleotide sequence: TGTGCCAGCAGCTTGGCGGGAGTCCGGGAGCTGTTTTTT.

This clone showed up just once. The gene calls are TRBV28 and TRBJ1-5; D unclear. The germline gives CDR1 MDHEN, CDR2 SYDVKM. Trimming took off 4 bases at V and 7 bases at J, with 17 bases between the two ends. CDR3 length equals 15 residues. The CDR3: CASSSRWMGFQPQHF. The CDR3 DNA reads TGTGCCAGCAGTTCACGTTGGATGGGGTTCCAGCCCCAGCATTTT.

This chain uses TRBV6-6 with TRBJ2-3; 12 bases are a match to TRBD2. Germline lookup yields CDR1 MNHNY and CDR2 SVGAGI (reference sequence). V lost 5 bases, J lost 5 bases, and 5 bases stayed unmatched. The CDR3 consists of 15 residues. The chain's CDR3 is CASSGRGLAGDTQYF. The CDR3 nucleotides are TGTGCCAGCAGTGGTCGGGGACTAGCGGGAGATACGCAGTATTTT.